A single T cell receptor beta chain is shown here with its context. The antigen remains undetermined. Trimming took 4 bases from V and 0 from J, leaving 3 bases between them. The CDR3 contains 12 residues. The V gene's germline CDR1 is SEHNR and CDR2 FQNEAQ (reference sequence). The data were obtained in a study of read filtering for tumor transcriptome and immune sequencing. Molecular barcoded adaptors covering alpha/delta and beta/gamma chains were used on 400 to 450 ng RNA. TCRdb independently ran MiXCR on the reads; one entry per CDR3 protein. The table records some 41,000 distinct CDR3 sequences, over 10% of them present only once. Findings and caveats of the study: In IR-seq, single-read clonotypes were around 85% of clonotypes but approximately 3.5% of reads.

Sequencing was performed on a population of CD138-negative cells sorted from bone marrow. The chain uses TRBV7-9 and TRBJ1-1; D is undetermined. The TCR was taken from a donor over 35 with multiple myeloma. The CDR3 here is CASSSMNTEAFF. CDR3 coding DNA: TGTGCCAGCAGCTCTATGAACACTGAAGCTTTCTTT.